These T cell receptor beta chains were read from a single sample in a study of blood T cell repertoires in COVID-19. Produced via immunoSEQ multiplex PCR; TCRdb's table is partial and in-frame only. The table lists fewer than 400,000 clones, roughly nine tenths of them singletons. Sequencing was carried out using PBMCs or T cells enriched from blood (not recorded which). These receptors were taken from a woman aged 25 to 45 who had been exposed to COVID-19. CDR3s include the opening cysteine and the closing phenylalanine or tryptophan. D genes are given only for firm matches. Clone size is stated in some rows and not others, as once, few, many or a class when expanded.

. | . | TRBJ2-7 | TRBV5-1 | CASSLGGRQVSSEQYF | TGCGCCAGCAGCTTGGGGGGGAGACAGGTTTCAAGCGAGCAGTACTTC
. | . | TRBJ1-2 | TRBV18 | CASSPPGSGYGYTF | TGTGCCAGCTCACCACCGGGGAGCGGCTATGGCTACACCTTC
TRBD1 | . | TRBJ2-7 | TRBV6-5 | CASSFQGQGDYEQYF | TGTGCCAGCAGTTTCCAGGGACAGGGAGACTACGAGCAGTACTTC
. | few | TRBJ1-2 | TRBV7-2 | CASSLMASNYGYTF | TGTGCCAGCAGCTTAATGGCTTCGAACTATGGCTACACCTTC
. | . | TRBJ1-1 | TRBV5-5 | CASSLARFTPNTEAFF | TGTGCCAGCAGCTTGGCGCGTTTTACCCCGAACACTGAAGCTTTCTTT
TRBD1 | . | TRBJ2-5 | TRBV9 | CASSSDRVETQYF | TGTGCCAGCAGCTCGGACAGGGTCGAGACCCAGTACTTC
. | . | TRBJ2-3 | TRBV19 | CASSGQQGTSTDTQYF | TGTGCCAGTAGTGGGCAACAGGGAACTAGCACAGATACGCAGTATTTT
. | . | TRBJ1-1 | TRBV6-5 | CATGAGRNTEAFF | TGTGCCACCGGTGCGGGCAGGAACACTGAAGCTTTCTTT
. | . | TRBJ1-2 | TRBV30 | CAWSVGAGYGYTF | TGTGCCTGGAGTGTAGGGGCAGGCTATGGCTACACCTTC
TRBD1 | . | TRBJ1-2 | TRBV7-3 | CASSPDSGTGAYGYTF | TGTGCCAGCAGCCCGGACTCCGGGACAGGGGCCTATGGCTACACCTTC
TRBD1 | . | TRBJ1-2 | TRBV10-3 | CAIIGTGVNGGYTF | TGTGCCATCATCGGGACAGGGGTTAATGGTGGCTACACCTTC
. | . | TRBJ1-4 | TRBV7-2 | CASSPSQRTTNEKLFF | TGTGCCAGCAGCCCCTCTCAGCGAACAACTAATGAAAAACTGTTTTTT
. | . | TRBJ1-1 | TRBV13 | CASSGTGGTEAFF | TGTGCCAGCAGCGGGACCGGGGGGACTGAAGCTTTCTTT
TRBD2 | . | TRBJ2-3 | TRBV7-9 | CASSFPPRLAGSTDTQYF | TGTGCCAGCAGCTTCCCCCCCCGACTAGCGGGGAGCACAGATACGCAGTATTTT
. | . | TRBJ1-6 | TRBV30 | CAWSPGTPGSSPLHF | TGTGCCTGGAGCCCCGGGACTCCGGGGAGTTCACCCCTCCACTTT
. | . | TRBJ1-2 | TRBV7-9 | CASSPRTVQSYGYTF | TGTGCCAGCAGCCCCCGTACGGTACAGAGCTATGGCTACACCTTC
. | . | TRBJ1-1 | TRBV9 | CASSVGGGRTEAFF | TGTGCCAGCAGCGTAGGAGGGGGTCGGACTGAAGCTTTCTTT
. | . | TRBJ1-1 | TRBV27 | CASSHDILAEAFF | TGTGCCAGCAGCCACGACATTTTGGCCGAAGCTTTCTTT
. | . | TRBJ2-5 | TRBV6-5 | CASSYLQGKTQYF | TGTGCCAGCAGTTACCTACAGGGCAAGACCCAGTACTTC
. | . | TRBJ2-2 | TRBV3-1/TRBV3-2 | CASSPTRGELFF | TGTGCCAGCAGCCCAACACGCGGGGAGCTGTTTTTT
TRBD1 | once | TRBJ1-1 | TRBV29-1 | CSAQGQGNTEAFF | TGCAGCGCCCAGGGACAGGGGAACACTGAAGCTTTCTTT
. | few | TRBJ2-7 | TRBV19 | CASSIRPAGMIDEQYF | TGTGCCAGTAGTATACGACCGGCAGGGATGATCGACGAGCAGTACTTC
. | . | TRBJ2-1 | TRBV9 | CASSVDMGGNEQFF | TGTGCCAGCAGCGTAGATATGGGAGGCAATGAGCAGTTCTTC
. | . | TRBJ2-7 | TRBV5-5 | CASSGYYGNSYEQYF | TGTGCCAGCAGTGGCTACTACGGTAACTCCTACGAGCAGTACTTC
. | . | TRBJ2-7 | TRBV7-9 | CASSLLSGPYEQYF | TGTGCCAGCAGCCTCCTGAGCGGACCCTACGAGCAGTACTTC
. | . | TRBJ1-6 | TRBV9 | CASSVSREASPLHF | TGTGCCAGCAGCGTAAGTAGGGAGGCTTCACCCCTCCACTTT
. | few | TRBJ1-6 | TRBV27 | CASSLPLTGDNSPLHF | TGTGCCAGCAGTTTACCCCTGACAGGTGATAATTCACCCCTCCACTTT
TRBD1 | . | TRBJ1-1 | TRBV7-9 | CASSLSGTGGVSEAFF | TGTGCCAGCAGCCTCAGTGGCACAGGGGGGGTATCTGAAGCTTTCTTT
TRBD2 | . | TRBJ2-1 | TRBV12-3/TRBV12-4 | CASSWGLDNEQFF | TGTGCCAGCAGTTGGGGACTAGACAATGAGCAGTTCTTC
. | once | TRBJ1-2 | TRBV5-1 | CASSLAAGVNYGYTF | TGCGCCAGCAGCTTGGCCGCAGGCGTGAACTATGGCTACACCTTC
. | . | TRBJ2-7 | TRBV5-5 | CASNLRAGFTYEQYF | TGTGCCAGCAACCTAAGGGCGGGATTCACCTACGAGCAGTACTTC
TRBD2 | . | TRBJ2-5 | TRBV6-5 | CASSLLLAGETQYF | TGTGCCAGCAGTTTACTACTAGCGGGAGAGACCCAGTACTTC
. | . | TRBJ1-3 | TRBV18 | CASSPISWSARTGNTIYF | TGTGCCAGCTCACCAATCTCATGGTCAGCGAGGACTGGAAACACCATATATTTT
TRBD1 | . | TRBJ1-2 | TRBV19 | CASRRRWGADRGHYGYTF | TGTGCCAGCAGACGAAGGTGGGGCGCGGACAGGGGGCACTATGGCTACACCTTC
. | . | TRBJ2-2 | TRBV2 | CASSEMSGLNTGELFF | TGTGCCAGCAGTGAAATGTCAGGTCTTAACACCGGGGAGCTGTTTTTT
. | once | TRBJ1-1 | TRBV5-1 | CASSPGGRATEAFF | TGCGCCAGCAGCCCGGGGGGGAGGGCCACTGAAGCTTTCTTT
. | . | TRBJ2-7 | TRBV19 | CASSVGQSYEQYF | TGTGCCAGTAGTGTCGGACAAAGCTACGAGCAGTACTTC
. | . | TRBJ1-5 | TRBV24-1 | CATFKLEVNQPQHF | TGTGCCACCTTTAAGCTAGAGGTTAATCAGCCCCAGCATTTT
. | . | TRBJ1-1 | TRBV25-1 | CASTGLQGLRTEAFF | TGTGCCAGCACCGGACTCCAGGGGCTGAGGACTGAAGCTTTCTTT